This TCR beta chain was found in a study of cytomegalovirus exposure and HLA in healthy donors. Overall study findings and caveats: V segments that were indistinguishable, TRBV6-2 and TRBV6-3 among them, were omitted from analysis. The investigators catalogued 150 to 200 TCR beta chains as cytomegalovirus-associated.

Trimming shortened V by 3 bases and J by 13 bases, and 10 bases separated the two germline ends. The CDR3 totals 11 residues. Germline loops: CDR1 SGHDN, CDR2 FVKESK. A multiplex PCR was run with 60 Vbeta primers and 13 Jbeta primers. Method: immunoSEQ multiplex PCR; TCRdb's copy keeps in-frame clones and lacks some. The table shows some 140,000 clones, with more than 80% occurring only once. As regards this clone: The antigen remains unidentified.

The sequenced sample was PBMCs. This clonotype originated in a woman in her 30s in good health and CMV-seropositive. The V gene is TRBV14, the J gene TRBJ2-1; possible D gene TRBD1, 6 bases. DNA of the CDR3: TGTGCCAGCAGCCAGGGCAGGGGACAGTTCTTC. It is translated as CASSQGRGQFF.